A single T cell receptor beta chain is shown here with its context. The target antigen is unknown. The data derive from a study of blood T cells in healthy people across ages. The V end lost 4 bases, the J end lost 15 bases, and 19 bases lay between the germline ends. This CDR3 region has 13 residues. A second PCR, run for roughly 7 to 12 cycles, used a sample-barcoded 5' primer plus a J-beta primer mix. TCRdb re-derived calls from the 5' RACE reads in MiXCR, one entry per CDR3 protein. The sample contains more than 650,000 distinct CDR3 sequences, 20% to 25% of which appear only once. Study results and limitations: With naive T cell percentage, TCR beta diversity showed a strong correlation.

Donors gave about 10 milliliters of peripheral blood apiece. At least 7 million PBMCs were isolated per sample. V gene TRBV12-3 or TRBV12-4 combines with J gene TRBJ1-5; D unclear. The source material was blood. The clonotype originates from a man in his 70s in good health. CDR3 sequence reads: CASSSQYVMARHF. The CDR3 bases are TGTGCCAGCAGTTCCCAGTACGTCATGGCCCGGCATTTT.